The entry that follows covers one T cell receptor (beta chain) sequence. The antigen remains undetermined. This sample was included in a study of CD8 T cells in ankylosing spondylitis. V lost 4 bases and J 0 bases, leaving 16 bases between the germline ends. This CDR3 region has 15 residues. The germline gives CDR1 DFQATT, CDR2 SNEGSKA (reference sequence). TCRdb reprocessed the 5' RACE reads via MiXCR and lists one record per CDR3 protein. The data contain some 330,000 distinct CDR3 sequences, around 7.6% of them singletons. The study's findings and limits: Reactive arthritis synovial fluid and blood were previously reported to contain some motif variants. There was a TCR beta motif, made of fewer than 10 highly homologous variants, that appeared characteristic of ankylosing spondylitis blood. Clones tied to disease were said to be significantly enriched in matched ankylosing spondylitis synovial fluid.

Sequencing input: blood, either unsorted or a sorted T cell fraction (not recorded which). The receptor was derived from a male donor with ankylosing spondylitis. J is TRBJ2-7 and V is TRBV20-1, with D tentatively TRBD2 (6 bases). This chain's CDR3 is CSAKPTDGSSYEQYF. DNA of the CDR3: TGCAGTGCTAAGCCGACCGACGGGAGCTCCTACGAGCAGTACTTC.